This passage covers 8 T cell receptor beta chains from one sample sequenced in a study of blood T cell repertoires in COVID-19. Data came from immunoSEQ multiplex PCR; TCRdb stores just in-frame clones and leaves some out. The sample yields 150,000 to 200,000 clones, around 90% seen once. Sequenced input: peripheral blood. The source is a man between 60 and 75 years old with active or convalescent COVID-19.

The chain joins TRBV19 to TRBJ2-5; TRBD1 aligns across 9 bases. V was pared by 6 bases and J by 5 bases, with 10 bases of the junction left unmatched. The CDR3 contains 15 residues. Germline V gene sequence: CDR1 LNHDA, CDR2 SQIVND (reference sequence). The CDR3, as DNA: TGTGCCAGTAGCCCAAACACAGGGGGCCGGGAGACCCAGTACTTC. This translates into CASSPNTGGRETQYF.

This clone was seen a handful of times. V gene TRBV9 combines with J gene TRBJ1-5; no clear D. The V gene's germline CDR1 is SGDLS and CDR2 YYNGEE. V was pared by 0 bases and J by 0 bases, with 4 bases between. There are 14 residues in the CDR3. The CDR3 DNA follows: TGTGCCAGCAGCGTAGGGAGTAGCAATCAGCCCCAGCATTTT. Translating it yields CASSVGSSNQPQHF.

The genes are TRBV2 and TRBJ2-7; 10 nucleotides match TRBD2. The CDR3 extends over 16 amino acids. V was pared by 5 bases and J by 2 bases, with 9 bases of the junction left unmatched. The germline CDR1 and CDR2 sequences are SNHLY and FYNNEI. The CDR3 loop is CASSSSAGGHPYEQYF. CDR3 sequence (DNA): TGTGCCAGCAGTTCATCAGCGGGGGGGCATCCCTACGAGCAGTACTTC. Drawing the rest from reference TRBV2 and TRBJ2-7, the complete variable domain is EPEVTQTPSHQVTQMGQEVILRCVPISNHLYFYWYRQILGQKVEFLVSFYNNEISEKSEIFDDQFSVERPDGSNFTLKIRSTKLEDSAMYFCASSSSAGGHPYEQYFGPGTRLTVT.

The sample holds a few counts of this clone. V usage is TRBV6-6 and J usage is TRBJ1-5; tentatively, D is TRBD1 (5 bases). The V and J ends lost 5 bases and 2 bases respectively, with 19 bases between them. The CDR3 is 17 residues long. Germline V gene data show CDR1 as MNHNY and CDR2 as SVGAGI (reference sequence). The CDR3 nucleotides read TGTGCCAGCAGTCGTCGACAGTATCTTGATGGCAATCAGCCCCAGCATTTT. Translating gives CASSRRQYLDGNQPQHF.

The chain uses TRBV4-2 and TRBJ2-2; D unresolved. V lost 0 bases to trimming and J lost 1 base, with 15 bases between them. CDR1 is LGHNA and CDR2 is YNFKEQ in the germline V gene. CDR3 length: 18 residues. The CDR3 sequence is CASSQDPLPGLNTGELFF. In DNA form, the CDR3 reads TGTGCCAGCAGCCAAGACCCCCTGCCCGGTCTGAACACCGGGGAGCTGTTTTTT.

This clone was seen a handful of times. The chain carries TRBV2 and TRBJ2-6; D gene uncertain. The CDR3 covers 14 residues. Trimming took off 4 bases at V and 2 bases at J, with 6 bases between the two ends. Germline CDR1 and CDR2: SNHLY and FYNNEI. In nucleotides, the CDR3 is TGTGCCAGCAGTGTTAATCCTGGGGCCAACGTCCTGACTTTC. Translated: CASSVNPGANVLTF.

The chain uses TRBV19 and TRBJ2-4, with 9 bases aligning to TRBD2. After removal of 4 bases from V and 2 bases from J, the junction contained 3 bases not matched to a gene. Germline-derived CDR1 and CDR2 are LNHDA and SQIVND (reference sequence). This CDR3 comprises 15 residues. This CDR3 is CASSSGGAPKNIQYF. Written as DNA, the CDR3 is TGTGCCAGTAGTAGCGGGGGGGCCCCCAAAAACATTCAGTACTTC.

The chain joins TRBV19 to TRBJ2-3; 8 bases map to TRBD1. Trimming cost V 3 bases and J 5 bases; bases outside gene matches: 7. This CDR3 is built from 15 residues. Germline lookup yields CDR1 LNHDA and CDR2 SQIVND (reference sequence). CDR3 coding DNA: TGTGCCAGTAGTATGCGGCAGGGGGCAATAGATACGCAGTATTTT. Its translation: CASSMRQGAIDTQYF.